This T cell receptor (beta chain) was identified in a study of molecular identifiers for immune sequencing clone quantification. The sample holds a few counts of this clonotype. The CDR3 covers 14 residues. The V gene's germline CDR1 is SGHDT and CDR2 YYEEEE. V dropped 3 bases and J dropped 0 bases, with 10 bases sitting between them. TCRdb used MiXCR to reprocess the PCR reads, holding one entry per CDR3 protein. The repertoire holds about 510,000 distinct CDR3 sequences, with around 23% as singletons. The source of this sequence is a human donor in good health. Some libraries in this study had Jurkat cell RNA spiked in. This chain links TRBV5-6 with TRBJ2-7, with D unclear. The specimen sequenced was naive CD8+ T cells from blood, with Jurkat cell RNA spiked in. This sample's subset: FACS-sorted CD8+CD4-CCR7+CD45RA+ naive T cells. The CDR3 loop is CASSSKGSSYEQYF. Written as DNA, the CDR3 is TGTGCCAGCAGCTCGAAAGGGTCCTCCTACGAGCAGTACTTC.